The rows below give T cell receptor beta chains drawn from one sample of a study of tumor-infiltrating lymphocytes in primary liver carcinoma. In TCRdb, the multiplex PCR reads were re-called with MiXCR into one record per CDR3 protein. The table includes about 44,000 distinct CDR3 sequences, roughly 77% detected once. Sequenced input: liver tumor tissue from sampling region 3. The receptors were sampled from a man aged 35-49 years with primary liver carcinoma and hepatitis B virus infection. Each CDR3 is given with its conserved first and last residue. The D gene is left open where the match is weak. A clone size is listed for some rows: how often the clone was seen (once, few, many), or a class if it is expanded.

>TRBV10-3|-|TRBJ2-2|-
CAVSVGAANTGELFF
TGTGCCGTCAGTGTGGGGGCAGCGAACACCGGGGAGCTGTTTTTT
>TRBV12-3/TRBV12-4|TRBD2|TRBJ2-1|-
CTSSRTSGSNEQFF
TGTACCAGCAGTCGGACTAGCGGGAGCAATGAGCAGTTCTTC
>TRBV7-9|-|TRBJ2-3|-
CASSLEAGGGTDMQYF
TGTGCCAGCAGCTTAGAGGCAGGAGGAGGCACAGATATGCAGTATTTT
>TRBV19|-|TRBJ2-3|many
CAIRDTGDPTDTQYF
TGTGCCATCAGAGACACGGGAGACCCCACAGATACGCAGTATTTT
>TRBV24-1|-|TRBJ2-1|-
CATSTAGGVEQFF
TGTGCCACCAGTACGGCTGGGGGCGTTGAGCAGTTCTTC
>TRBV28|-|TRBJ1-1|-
CASTLAFVGAGTEASF
-
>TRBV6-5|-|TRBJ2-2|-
CASSYTVDGSGELFF
TGTGCCAGCAGTTACACTGTGGACGGCTCCGGGGAGCTGTTTTTT
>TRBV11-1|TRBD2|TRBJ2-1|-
CASSQGLAGEVDNEQLF
TGTGCCAGCAGCCAGGGACTAGCGGGAGAAGTTGACAATGAGCAACTCTTC
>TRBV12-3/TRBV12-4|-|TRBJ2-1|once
CASSLWSLGRINEQSF
TGTGCCAGCAGTCTCTGGAGCCTGGGCAGGATCAATGAGCAGTCCTTC
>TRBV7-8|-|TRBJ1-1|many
CASRRTENTEAFF
TGTGCCAGCAGACGGACAGAGAACACTGAAGCTTTCTTT
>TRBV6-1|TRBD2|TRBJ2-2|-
CASSEGLGGIGELFF
TGTGCCAGCAGTGAAGGGTTGGGAGGGATCGGGGAGCTGTTTTTT
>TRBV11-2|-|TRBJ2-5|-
CAWRSRESAHQETQYF
TGTGCCTGGAGATCCCGGGAGTCGGCCCACCAAGAGACCCAGTACTTC
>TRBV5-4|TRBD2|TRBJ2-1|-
CASSAGVAGGTPYNGQFF
TGTGCCAGCAGCGCGGGAGTAGCGGGAGGGACCCCCTACAATGGGCAGTTCTTC
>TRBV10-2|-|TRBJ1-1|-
CASSGRGADEAFF
TGCGCCAGCAGCGGACGGGGGGCAGATGAAGCCTTCTTT
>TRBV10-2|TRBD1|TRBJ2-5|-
CASSESDRGVENQYF
TGCGCCAGCAGTGAATCAGACAGGGGAGTAGAGAACCAGTACTTC
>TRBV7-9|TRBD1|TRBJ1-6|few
CASSARQGHSPLHF
TGTGCCAGCAGCGCCCGACAGGGACATTCACCCCTCCACTTT